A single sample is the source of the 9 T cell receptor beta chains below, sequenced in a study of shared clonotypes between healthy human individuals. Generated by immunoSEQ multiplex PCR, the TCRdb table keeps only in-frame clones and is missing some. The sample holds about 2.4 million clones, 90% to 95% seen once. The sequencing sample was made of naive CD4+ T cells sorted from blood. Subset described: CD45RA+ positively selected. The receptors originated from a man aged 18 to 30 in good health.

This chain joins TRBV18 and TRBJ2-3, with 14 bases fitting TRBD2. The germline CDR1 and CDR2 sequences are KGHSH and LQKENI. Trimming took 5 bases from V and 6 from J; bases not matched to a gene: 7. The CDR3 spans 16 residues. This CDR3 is CASSSVRLAGGDTQYF. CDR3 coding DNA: TGTGCCAGCTCATCAGTGCGACTAGCGGGGGGGGATACGCAGTATTTT.

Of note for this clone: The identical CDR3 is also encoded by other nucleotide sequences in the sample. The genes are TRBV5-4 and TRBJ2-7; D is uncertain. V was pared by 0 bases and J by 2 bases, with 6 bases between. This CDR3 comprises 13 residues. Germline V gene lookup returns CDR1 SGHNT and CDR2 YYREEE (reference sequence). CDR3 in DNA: TGTGCCAGCAGCTTGGGACCGACCTACGAGCAGTACTTC. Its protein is CASSLGPTYEQYF.

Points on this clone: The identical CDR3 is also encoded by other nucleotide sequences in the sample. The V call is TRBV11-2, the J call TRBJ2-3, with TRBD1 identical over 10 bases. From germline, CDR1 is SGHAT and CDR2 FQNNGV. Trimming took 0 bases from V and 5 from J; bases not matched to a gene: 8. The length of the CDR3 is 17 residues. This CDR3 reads CASSLDPPGQGKDTQYF. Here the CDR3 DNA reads TGTGCCAGCAGCTTAGATCCTCCGGGACAGGGGAAAGATACGCAGTATTTT.

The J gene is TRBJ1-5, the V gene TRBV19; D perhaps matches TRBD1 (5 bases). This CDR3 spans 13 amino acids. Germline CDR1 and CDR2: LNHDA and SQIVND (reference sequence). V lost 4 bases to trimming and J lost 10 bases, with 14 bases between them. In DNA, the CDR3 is TGTGCCAGTAGTAACGAGGGTGGGGGACCCCAGCATTTT. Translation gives CASSNEGGGPQHF.

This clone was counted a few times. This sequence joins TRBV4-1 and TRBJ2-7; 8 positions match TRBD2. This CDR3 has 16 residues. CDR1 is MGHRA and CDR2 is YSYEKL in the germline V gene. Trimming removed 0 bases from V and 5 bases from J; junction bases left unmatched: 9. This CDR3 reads CASSQEWLAGVDEQYF. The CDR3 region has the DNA TGCGCCAGCAGCCAAGAATGGCTAGCGGGTGTTGACGAGCAGTACTTC.

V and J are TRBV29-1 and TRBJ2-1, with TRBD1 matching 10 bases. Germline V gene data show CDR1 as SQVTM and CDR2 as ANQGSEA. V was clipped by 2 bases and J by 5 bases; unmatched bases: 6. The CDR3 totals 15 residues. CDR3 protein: CSVEKWGTGDNEQFF. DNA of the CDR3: TGCAGCGTTGAAAAGTGGGGGACAGGGGACAATGAGCAGTTCTTC.

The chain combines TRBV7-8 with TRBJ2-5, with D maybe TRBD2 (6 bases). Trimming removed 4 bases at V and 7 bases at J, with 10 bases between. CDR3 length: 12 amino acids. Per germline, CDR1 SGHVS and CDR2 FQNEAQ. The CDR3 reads CASSYPGGTQYF. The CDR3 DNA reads TGTGCCAGCAGCTACCCCGGGGGGACCCAGTACTTC.

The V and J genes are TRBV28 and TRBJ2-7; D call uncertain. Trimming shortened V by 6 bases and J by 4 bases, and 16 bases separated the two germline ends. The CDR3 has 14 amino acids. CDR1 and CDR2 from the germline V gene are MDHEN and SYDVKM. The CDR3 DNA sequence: TGTGCCAGCAGGGCTGGGGATCTTGAGTACGAGCAGTACTTC. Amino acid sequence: CASRAGDLEYEQYF.

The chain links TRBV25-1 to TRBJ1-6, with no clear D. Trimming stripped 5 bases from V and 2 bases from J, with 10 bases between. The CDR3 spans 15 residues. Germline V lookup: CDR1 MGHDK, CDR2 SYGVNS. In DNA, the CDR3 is TGTGCCAGCAGTCCGGACGGAGCCTATAATTCACCCCTCCACTTT. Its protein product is CASSPDGAYNSPLHF.